This T cell receptor beta chain was sequenced for a study of T cells after posttransplantation cyclophosphamide. Study-wide findings and caveats: Later post-transplant blood repertoires were often dominated by donor CD8+ memory clones. Skin or GI-infiltrating T cells shared few TRB sequences with blood.

Comments on this clone: The antigen is unknown.

Cells defined as naive were viable CD3+CD4+ or CD3+CD8+ and CCR7+CD45RA+CD45RO-CD95-CD27+CD28+. On the day of bone marrow donation, the related graft donor provided peripheral blood. V gave up 1 base and J gave up 2 bases; unmatched junction bases: 3. The CDR3 spans 16 residues. Germline assignment: CDR1 SGHVS and CDR2 FNYEAQ. Only in-frame clones appear in the TCRdb table, and some are missing; sequencing was by immunoSEQ multiplex PCR. The sample contains approximately 17,000 clones, about 95% of which appear only once. The V and J genes are TRBV7-6 and TRBJ2-2; 8 nucleotides line up with TRBD1. This TCR derives from a woman aged 45-59 years in good health and a related stem cell transplant donor. Sample: naive CD4+ T cells sorted from blood. In nucleotides, the CDR3 is TGTGCCAGCAGCTTAGAGGGGACAGGCAACACCGGGGAGCTGTTTTTT. Translation gives CASSLEGTGNTGELFF.